The next 26 T cell receptor beta chains were all read from a single sample in a study of PD-L1 blockade in urothelial cancer. Time point described: pretreatment peripheral blood. Assay: immunoSEQ multiplex PCR; the TCRdb copy retains only in-frame clones and omits some. The sample yields tens of thousands of clones, 84% seen once. The sample was PBMCs, taken around atezolizumab (anti-PD-L1) treatment. These receptors were collected from a man in his sixties with urothelial cancer.

The chain links TRBV10-1 to TRBJ2-1; possible D gene TRBD2, 6 bases. The CDR3 has 16 amino acids. V lost 3 bases and J 8 bases, leaving 20 bases between the germline ends. CDR1 and CDR2 (germline): WNHNN, SYGVQD (reference sequence). The CDR3 bases are TGCGCCAGCAGTGATGAGCGGGCCCCCATAGTCGATGAGCAGTTCTTC. As protein: CASSDERAPIVDEQFF.

The chain couples TRBV25-1 to TRBJ2-3, with TRBD2 matching 9 bases. Germline CDR1 is MGHDK and CDR2 is SYGVNS. V shed 4 bases, J shed 5 bases, and the junction held 10 bases outside the gene matches. This CDR3 has 16 residues. In DNA form, the CDR3 reads TGTGCCAGCAGTGTAAGACTAGCGGATCCACAAGATACGCAGTATTTT. It encodes CASSVRLADPQDTQYF.

The chain joins TRBV11-2 to TRBJ1-1, with TRBD1 identical over 11 bases. Per the germline V gene, CDR1 is SGHAT and CDR2 is FQNNGV. This CDR3 is built from 15 residues. V dropped 3 bases and J dropped 4; count of bases not matched to a gene: 4. In DNA form, the CDR3 reads TGTGCCAGCAGCTTCCGGGACAGGGGGTCCACTGAAGCTTTCTTT. It yields the protein CASSFRDRGSTEAFF.

The sample holds one count of this clone. CDR3 loop: CSAKQSHGYTF. In DNA form, the CDR3 reads TGCAGTGCTAAACAGAGCCATGGCTACACCTTC. The gene calls are TRBV20-1 and TRBJ1-2, with D unresolved. Germline loops: CDR1 DFQATT, CDR2 SNEGSKA (reference sequence). Trimming took 4 bases from V and 6 from J, leaving 9 bases between them. The CDR3 loop spans 11 amino acids.

This chain connects TRBV7-8 to TRBJ1-4, with D unclear. Trimming cost V 5 bases and J 0 bases, with 13 bases left between them. Germline V lookup: CDR1 SGHVS, CDR2 FQNEAQ. The CDR3 contains 16 residues. The CDR3: CASSPYTRATNEKLFF. The CDR3 region has the DNA TGTGCCAGCAGCCCGTACACCCGTGCAACTAATGAAAAACTGTTTTTT. Complete variable domain (other parts from reference TRBV7-8 and TRBJ1-4): GAGVSQSPRYKVAKRGQDVALRCDPISGHVSLFWYQQALGQGPEFLTYFQNEAQLDKSGLPSDRFFAERPEGSVSTLKIQRTQQEDSAVYLCASSPYTRATNEKLFFGSGTQLSVL.

In this sample, this clone turned up once. The chain carries TRBV5-8 and TRBJ2-5; weak D call: TRBD1 (5 bases). Germline V gene data show CDR1 as SGHTS and CDR2 as YDEGEE. The CDR3 is made up of 14 amino acids. Trimming pared 3 bases from V and 2 bases from J, leaving 11 bases between. CDR3 DNA: TGTGCCAGCAGCTACATCAGGGTTCAAGAGACCCAGTACTTC. Its protein is CASSYIRVQETQYF. Looking up the rest from reference TRBV5-8 and TRBJ2-5 gives the full variable domain: EAGVTQSPTHLIKTRGQQATLRCSPISGHTSVYWYQQALGLGLQFLLWYDEGEERNRGNFPPRFSGRQFPNYSSELNVNALELEDSALYLCASSYIRVQETQYFGPGTRLLVL.

This rearrangement joins TRBV5-1 to TRBJ2-3; D remains ambiguous. This CDR3 has 15 amino acids. V shed 5 bases and J shed 0 bases, with 13 bases lying between them. Germline assignment: CDR1 SGHRS and CDR2 YFSETQ. In DNA form, the CDR3 reads TGCGCCAGCAGTGACACCCTACATAGCACAGATACGCAGTATTTT. Its protein is CASSDTLHSTDTQYF.

V usage is TRBV6-1 and J usage is TRBJ1-1; D is ambiguous. Germline assignment: CDR1 MNHNS and CDR2 SASEGT. Trimming cost V 7 bases and J 3 bases, with 18 bases left between them. The CDR3 is 15 amino acids. The chain's CDR3 is CASTDRLGKDTEAFF. CDR3 nucleotide sequence: TGTGCCAGCACCGATAGACTAGGGAAAGACACTGAAGCTTTCTTT.

The chain joins TRBV27 to TRBJ1-5, with 8 bases identical to TRBD1. The germline gives CDR1 MNHEY, CDR2 SMNVEV (reference sequence). Trimming took 3 bases from V and 5 from J; bases not matched to a gene: 6. There are 15 residues in the CDR3. CDR3 loop: CASSLAGQDDQPQHF. In nucleotides, the CDR3 is TGTGCCAGCAGTTTGGCGGGACAGGATGATCAGCCCCAGCATTTT.

This clone was observed a single time. The chain joins TRBV30 to TRBJ1-2; 9 nucleotides match TRBD1. This CDR3 region has 14 residues. V trimming: 1 base; J trimming: 7 bases; junction bases outside the gene matches: 7. CDR1 and CDR2 (germline): GTSNPN, SVGIG (reference sequence). The CDR3 sequence: CAWSDRGRTLGYTF. CDR3 sequence (DNA): TGTGCCTGGAGTGACAGGGGGCGCACCCTTGGCTACACCTTC.

The chain recombines TRBV28 with TRBJ1-2; 7 bases are shared with TRBD1. The germline gives CDR1 MDHEN, CDR2 SYDVKM. The CDR3 loop spans 18 amino acids. J was trimmed by 5 bases and V by 4 bases; bases with no gene match: 19. CDR3 amino acids: CASSSAFPGQLTVYGYTF. In DNA, the CDR3 is TGTGCCAGCAGTTCCGCCTTCCCGGGACAGCTTACCGTGTATGGCTACACCTTC.

This chain connects TRBV7-2 to TRBJ1-3; D gene unclear. V was shortened by 1 base and J by 0 bases, with 10 bases between the two germline ends. The CDR3 loop spans 16 amino acids. The germline CDR1 and CDR2 sequences are SGHTA and FQGNSA. The CDR3 DNA reads TGTGCCAGCAGCTTAGTTAACAGACACTCTGGAAACACCATATATTTT. Residues: CASSLVNRHSGNTIYF.

V and J are TRBV4-3 and TRBJ2-3; D possibly corresponds to TRBD1 (6 bases). This CDR3 region has 14 residues. The germline V gene encodes CDR1 LGHNA and CDR2 YSLEER. Trimming stripped 3 bases from V and 4 bases from J, with 11 bases between. The CDR3 region is CASSQWQGPDTQYF. In DNA form, the CDR3 reads TGCGCCAGCAGCCAGTGGCAGGGGCCAGATACGCAGTATTTT.

The V call is TRBV11-2, the J call TRBJ1-1; possibly TRBD1 for D (6 bases). This CDR3 is 15 amino acids long. The ends were cut back, 1 base at V and 6 bases at J, with 15 bases in the middle. CDR1 is SGHAT and CDR2 is FQNNGV in the germline V gene. The CDR3 DNA reads as TGTGCCAGCAGCTTAGGGGGGCAGGGAATAGCTGAAGCTTTCTTT. Translation gives CASSLGGQGIAEAFF.

The chain carries TRBV27 and TRBJ2-7; 9 bases are shared with TRBD1. Germline V gene data show CDR1 as MNHEY and CDR2 as SMNVEV (reference sequence). This CDR3 spans 14 amino acids. V lost 5 bases and J lost 4; bases outside the gene matches: 6. CDR3 in DNA: TGTGCCAGCAGTCCTTGGGACAGGGAGTACGAGCAGTACTTC. Translation gives CASSPWDREYEQYF.

The rearrangement links TRBV27 to TRBJ2-7; 7 bases align to TRBD1. Germline V gives CDR1 MNHEY, CDR2 SMNVEV (reference sequence). Trimming at V came to 6 bases and at J to 0 bases, leaving 8 bases not matched to a gene. CDR3 length: 15 residues. CDR3 sequence (DNA): TGTGCCAGCAGCACTGACGGACAGGACTCCTACGAGCAGTACTTC. This codes for CASSTDGQDSYEQYF.

The rearrangement links TRBV30 to TRBJ2-3; 8 nucleotides agree with TRBD1. CDR1 GTSNPN and CDR2 SVGIG come from the germline V gene (reference sequence). The junction had 6 bases not matched to a gene; V was cut back by 0 bases and J by 4 bases. This CDR3 comprises 15 residues. The DNA of the CDR3 is TGTGCCTGGAGTGTACAGACAGGGGCGGCAGATACGCAGTATTTT. It specifies CAWSVQTGAADTQYF.

J is TRBJ2-1 and V is TRBV19, with 7 bases matching TRBD2. V lost 3 bases and J lost 2; bases outside the gene matches: 7. The CDR3 contains 16 residues. Germline CDR1 LNHDA, CDR2 SQIVND (reference sequence). The CDR3 spells CASSMGGGGTYNEQFF. The CDR3 coding sequence is TGTGCCAGTAGTATGGGTGGGGGGGGAACCTACAATGAGCAGTTCTTC.

V is TRBV23-1 and J is TRBJ2-7, with D possibly TRBD1 on 6 matching bases. TRBV23-1 is designated an ORF whose function remains uncertain. Trimming left V 7 bases short and J 2 bases short, with 15 bases between. The CDR3 is made up of 14 amino acids. CDR3 DNA sequence: TGCGCCAGCACCCAGGGGCAGGGGACCTACGAGCAGTACTTC. Amino acid sequence: CASTQGQGTYEQYF.

The genes are TRBV6-6 and TRBJ2-7, with D maybe TRBD2 (6 bases). Germline-derived CDR1 and CDR2 are MNHNY and SVGAGI (reference sequence). V lost 5 bases and J 4 bases, leaving 18 bases between the germline ends. The CDR3 sequence is 15 residues long. Here the CDR3 reads CASSDPATSTYEQYF. The CDR3 nucleotides read TGTGCCAGCAGTGACCCCGCTACTAGCACTTACGAGCAGTACTTC.

This chain links TRBV30 with TRBJ2-7, with D maybe TRBD2 (6 bases). The CDR3 runs to 16 residues. Germline V gene sequence: CDR1 GTSNPN, CDR2 SVGIG (reference sequence). Deletions cut 1 base from V and 2 bases from J, with 18 bases between. CDR3 nucleotides: TGTGCCTGGAGTGGCCGGGAGACTAAGCTAACCTACGAGCAGTACTTC. Its translation: CAWSGRETKLTYEQYF.

V and J are TRBV5-6 and TRBJ2-7, with 7 bases matching TRBD1. In germline, CDR1 is SGHDT, CDR2 YYEEEE. The CDR3 runs 15 residues. Trimming cost V 4 bases and J 6 bases; bases outside gene matches: 13. In DNA, the CDR3 is TGTGCCAGCAGCATTAGGGTGACAGGGTTCAGCGAGCAGTACTTC. It yields the protein CASSIRVTGFSEQYF.

This clone was seen just once. The chain links TRBV7-8 to TRBJ2-1; 8 nucleotides align to TRBD2. With V trimmed by 2 bases and J by 7 bases, 7 bases remained unmatched. The CDR3 contains 15 residues. Germline assignment: CDR1 SGHVS and CDR2 FQNEAQ. This chain's CDR3 is CASSLPAGDKNEQFF. The CDR3 DNA sequence: TGTGCCAGCAGCTTACCAGCGGGAGATAAAAATGAGCAGTTCTTC.

This chain uses TRBV5-1 with TRBJ2-6, with TRBD2 as a possible D gene (6 bases). Germline loops: CDR1 SGHRS, CDR2 YFSETQ. With 4 bases removed from V and 2 bases from J, the gap between germline ends came to 13 bases. The length of the CDR3 is 16 residues. CDR3 nucleotides: TGCGCCAGCAGCCCGGGTGGAGGGGCTGGGGCCAACGTCCTGACTTTC. This gives the protein CASSPGGGAGANVLTF.

The chain uses TRBV5-1 and TRBJ1-1, with D tentatively TRBD1 (6 bases). Germline CDR1 reads SGHRS; CDR2 reads YFSETQ. V was shortened by 7 bases and J by 1 base, with 14 bases between the two germline ends. The CDR3 length is 14 residues. This chain's CDR3 is CASRLTGQNTEAFF. The DNA for the CDR3 is TGCGCCAGCCGCCTCACAGGGCAGAACACTGAAGCTTTCTTT.

V is TRBV7-8 and J is TRBJ1-2; 7 bases fit TRBD1. Per the germline V gene, CDR1 is SGHVS and CDR2 is FQNEAQ. The CDR3 has 15 residues. V shed 5 bases, J shed 2 bases, and the junction held 8 bases outside the gene matches. This CDR3 is CASSPTTGSNYGYTF. Written as DNA, the CDR3 is TGTGCCAGCAGCCCCACGACAGGGTCCAACTATGGCTACACCTTC.